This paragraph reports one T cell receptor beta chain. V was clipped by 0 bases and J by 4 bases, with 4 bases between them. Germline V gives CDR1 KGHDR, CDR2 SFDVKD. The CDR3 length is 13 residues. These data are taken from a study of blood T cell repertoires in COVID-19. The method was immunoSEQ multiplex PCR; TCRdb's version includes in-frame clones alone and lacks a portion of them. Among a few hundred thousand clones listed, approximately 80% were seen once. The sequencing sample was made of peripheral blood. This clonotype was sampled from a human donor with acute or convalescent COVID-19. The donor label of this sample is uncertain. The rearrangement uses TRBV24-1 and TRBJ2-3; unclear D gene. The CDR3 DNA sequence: TGTGCCACCAGTGATTTGCTAGCAGATACGCAGTATTTT. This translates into CATSDLLADTQYF.